The 27 T cell receptor beta chains reported below all come from one sample, sequenced in a study of T cell responses to AZD1222 COVID-19 vaccine. Assay used: immunoSEQ multiplex PCR; TCRdb lists only in-frame clones, some missing. The table includes 65,000 or so clones, 84% detected once. The specimen was peripheral blood, collected on day 0 of AZD1222 vaccination. The receptors derive from an adult in good health.

This clone was detected once. The chain recombines TRBV18 with TRBJ2-2; D may match TRBD1 or TRBD2 (5 bases each). Germline-derived CDR1 and CDR2 are KGHSH and LQKENI. V was clipped by 6 bases and J by 1 base, with 15 bases between them. This CDR3 spans 16 amino acids. CDR3 in amino acids: CASSGGDGGNTGELFF. Here the CDR3 DNA reads TGTGCCAGCTCCGGCGGTGATGGGGGGAACACCGGGGAGCTGTTTTTT. The complete variable domain, with remaining parts taken from reference TRBV18 and TRBJ2-2, reads NAGVMQNPRHLVRRRGQEARLRCSPMKGHSHVYWYRQLPEEGLKFMVYLQKENIIDESGMPKERFSAEFPKEGPSILRIQQVVRGDSAAYFCASSGGDGGNTGELFFGEGSRLTVL.

This clone has more than one count but fewer than ten. The gene calls are TRBV3-1 (or the pseudogene TRBV3-2) and TRBJ1-1, with D possibly being TRBD1 (5 bases). CDR3 length equals 14 residues. CDR1 is LGHDT, CDR2 YNNKEL, per germline (reference sequence). Trimming shortened V by 6 bases and J by 1 base, and 12 bases separated the two germline ends. CDR3 loop: CASRNLQANTEAFF. The DNA of the CDR3 is TGTGCCAGCAGGAACTTACAGGCGAACACTGAAGCTTTCTTT.

This chain connects TRBV27 to TRBJ1-1, with D perhaps matching TRBD1 (6 bases). V was clipped by 5 bases and J by 8 bases, with 12 bases between them. Per germline, CDR1 MNHEY and CDR2 SMNVEV (reference sequence). The CDR3 sequence is 12 residues long. CDR3 sequence reads: CASSQTTGEAFF. As DNA, the CDR3 is TGTGCCAGCAGTCAAACGACAGGAGAAGCTTTCTTT.

J is TRBJ1-2 and V is TRBV5-5; 9 bases match TRBD1. This CDR3 contains 14 residues. Looked up from germline, CDR1 is SGHKS and CDR2 is YYEKEE (reference sequence). Germline trimming cut 4 bases from V and 3 bases from J; bases unmatched to any gene: 4. The CDR3 loop reads CASSLRTGDYGYTF. The CDR3, as DNA: TGTGCCAGCAGCCTTCGGACAGGGGACTATGGCTACACCTTC.

The chain has TRBV28 and TRBJ1-1; D perhaps matches TRBD1 (6 bases). The CDR3 consists of 15 residues. V was shortened by 6 bases and J by 1 base, with 15 bases between the two germline ends. Germline V gene sequence: CDR1 MDHEN, CDR2 SYDVKM. CDR3: CASSSPGAWNTEAFF. As DNA, the CDR3 is TGTGCCAGCAGCTCCCCGGGGGCATGGAACACTGAAGCTTTCTTT. The full variable domain, with the rest looked up from reference TRBV28 and TRBJ1-1, is DVKVTQSSRYLVKRTGEKVFLECVQDMDHENMFWYRQDPGLGLRLIYFSYDVKMKEKGDIPEGYSVSREKKERFSLILESASTNQTSMYLCASSSPGAWNTEAFFGQGTRLTVV.

The chain is built from TRBV5-6 and TRBJ1-4; D is possibly TRBD1 (6 bases). Trimming cost V 4 bases and J 0 bases, with 13 bases left between them. Germline V gene lookup returns CDR1 SGHDT and CDR2 YYEEEE. The CDR3 spans 16 residues. The CDR3 DNA follows: TGTGCCAGCAGCCTGACAGGTACAGCAACTAATGAAAAACTGTTTTTT. Translating it yields CASSLTGTATNEKLFF.

V is TRBV19 and J is TRBJ2-1, with 10 bases fitting TRBD1. The CDR3 runs to 13 residues. Germline V CDR1 and CDR2: LNHDA, SQIVND (reference sequence). The V gene end was trimmed by 9 bases and the J gene end by 5 bases; junction bases not matched to a gene: 4. CDR3 sequence reads: CASRDRGHNEQFF. CDR3 coding DNA: TGTGCCAGCCGGGACAGGGGCCACAATGAGCAGTTCTTC.

This clone was counted a single time. The chain uses TRBV6-5 and TRBJ2-1; weak D call: TRBD2 (5 bases). Looked up from germline, CDR1 is MNHEY and CDR2 is SVGAGI. The germline V and J ends were trimmed by 6 bases and 9 bases, with 15 bases remaining between them. This CDR3 contains 13 residues. Here the CDR3 DNA reads TGTGCCAGCAGAACCTGGCGCGGGCCTGAGCAGTTCTTC. It translates to CASRTWRGPEQFF.

This sequence joins TRBV5-1 and TRBJ2-5; 7 nucleotides align to TRBD2. V lost 1 base and J lost 5; bases outside the gene matches: 8. Germline loops: CDR1 SGHRS, CDR2 YFSETQ. This CDR3 region has 15 residues. DNA for the CDR3: TGCGCCAGCAGCTTGATGGGGGGGTCCTGGGAGACCCAGTACTTC. Encoded protein: CASSLMGGSWETQYF.

The CDR3 DNA sequence: TGTGCCAGCAGTTTGGGGGCTACCAGTTCCTACGAGCAGTACTTC. Protein: CASSLGATSSYEQYF. The V gene is TRBV27, the J gene TRBJ2-7; TRBD1 might be the D (6 bases). The CDR3 has 15 residues. V gave up 3 bases and J gave up 1 base, with 13 bases separating them. CDR1 is MNHEY, CDR2 SMNVEV, per germline (reference sequence).

This rearrangement joins TRBV10-3 to TRBJ2-3; unclear D gene. Germline loops: CDR1 ENHRY, CDR2 SYGVKD. The V and J ends lost 2 bases and 2 bases respectively, with 14 bases between them. The CDR3 spans 16 residues. The CDR3 nucleotides are TGTGCCATCAGTGAGACCGGGCCCCCGAACACAGATACGCAGTATTTT. Its translation: CAISETGPPNTDTQYF.

This rearrangement joins TRBV13 to TRBJ2-1; 12 bases fit TRBD2. CDR1 and CDR2 (germline): PRHDT, FYEKMQ (reference sequence). This CDR3 has 18 residues. The ends lost 2 bases at V and 2 bases at J; junction bases unmatched: 7. The CDR3 sequence is CASSLRLAGGPTYNEQFF. In nucleotides, the CDR3 is TGTGCCAGCAGCTTAAGGCTAGCGGGGGGGCCCACCTACAATGAGCAGTTCTTC. Complete variable domain (other parts from reference TRBV13 and TRBJ2-1): AAGVIQSPRHLIKEKRETATLKCYPIPRHDTVYWYQQGPGQDPQFLISFYEKMQSDKGSIPDRFSAQQFSDYHSELNMSSLELGDSALYFCASSLRLAGGPTYNEQFFGPGTRLTVL.

This chain links TRBV30 with TRBJ1-4, with 11 bases lining up with TRBD1. CDR3 length: 14 amino acids. V gave up 7 bases and J gave up 4 bases; unmatched junction bases: 5. CDR1 GTSNPN and CDR2 SVGIG come from the germline V gene (reference sequence). The CDR3 DNA follows: TGTGCCTCGGACAGGGGGCTTAATAATGAAAAACTGTTTTTT. Translation gives CASDRGLNNEKLFF.

The CDR3 DNA follows: TGTGCCTGGAGCAAGACGCCATACGAGCAGTACTTC. Translation: CAWSKTPYEQYF. The chain has TRBV30 and TRBJ2-7; D is unresolved. The CDR3 runs to 12 residues. Between the trimmed V and J ends, which lost 3 bases and 4 bases, there was a span of 10 bases. Germline CDR1 reads GTSNPN; CDR2 reads SVGIG (reference sequence).

J is TRBJ1-2 and V is TRBV18, with D unclear. Germline V CDR1 and CDR2: KGHSH, LQKENI. The length of the CDR3 is 15 residues. Trimming shortened V by 5 bases and J by 4 bases, and 17 bases separated the two germline ends. CDR3 coding DNA: TGTGCCAGCTCAATATCCTCAGTCCGCAGCTATGGCTACACCTTC. This encodes CASSISSVRSYGYTF. The whole variable domain, remainder taken from reference TRBV18 and TRBJ1-2, is NAGVMQNPRHLVRRRGQEARLRCSPMKGHSHVYWYRQLPEEGLKFMVYLQKENIIDESGMPKERFSAEFPKEGPSILRIQQVVRGDSAAYFCASSISSVRSYGYTFGSGTRLTVV.

This chain connects TRBV3-1 (or the pseudogene TRBV3-2) to TRBJ1-5; perhaps TRBD1 as D (5 bases). Trimming removed 1 base from V and 3 bases from J, with 10 bases in between. This CDR3 has 15 amino acids. Germline loops: CDR1 LGHDT, CDR2 YNNKEL (reference sequence). CDR3 sequence reads: CASSQGGGNNQPQHF. CDR3 sequence (DNA): TGTGCCAGCAGCCAAGGTGGGGGAAACAATCAGCCCCAGCATTTT.

The gene calls are TRBV5-5 and TRBJ2-1, with 9 bases lining up with TRBD2. The J segment lost 0 bases and the V segment lost 0 bases, leaving 10 bases of the junction unmatched. CDR3 length: 19 amino acids. Germline values: CDR1 SGHKS, CDR2 YYEKEE (reference sequence). The DNA of the CDR3 is TGTGCCAGCAGCTTGGCCGCTGGTAGCGGGGGTAACTCCTACAATGAGCAGTTCTTC. It encodes CASSLAAGSGGNSYNEQFF.

In its sample, this clone was seen a few times. The chain combines TRBV29-1 with TRBJ1-2; perhaps TRBD1 as D (6 bases). This CDR3 region has 15 residues. Germline loops: CDR1 SQVTM, CDR2 ANQGSEA. Trimming removed 7 bases from V and 4 bases from J, with 22 bases in between. The CDR3 DNA sequence: TGCAGCGGGACGGAACAGGGAACTGGCGGCTATGGCTACACCTTC. It encodes CSGTEQGTGGYGYTF.

The J gene is TRBJ1-2, the V gene TRBV10-3; D perhaps matches TRBD1 (5 bases). V was shortened by 3 bases and J by 4 bases, with 9 bases between the two germline ends. CDR3 length: 13 residues. Germline-derived CDR1 and CDR2 are ENHRY and SYGVKD. Here the CDR3 reads CAISDQGSYGYTF. In DNA, the CDR3 is TGTGCCATCAGTGATCAGGGATCCTATGGCTACACCTTC.

Written as DNA, the CDR3 is TGCGCCAGCAGCTTGGCCGGGAGGACTGAAGCTTTCTTT. Translation gives CASSLAGRTEAFF. The chain is built from TRBV5-1 and TRBJ1-1; no reliable D call. Germline CDR1 is SGHRS and CDR2 is YFSETQ. This CDR3 is 13 amino acids long. V lost 0 bases and J lost 5, with 8 bases in between. The entire variable domain, with the rest obtained from reference TRBV5-1 and TRBJ1-1, is as follows: KAGVTQTPRYLIKTRGQQVTLSCSPISGHRSVSWYQQTPGQGLQFLFEYFSETQRNKGNFPGRFSGRQFSNSRSEMNVSTLELGDSALYLCASSLAGRTEAFFGQGTRLTVV.

This chain joins TRBV28 and TRBJ2-5, with D maybe TRBD1 (6 bases). This CDR3 spans 13 amino acids. V lost 5 bases and J lost 2, with 9 bases in between. Germline V gene data show CDR1 as MDHEN and CDR2 as SYDVKM. The CDR3 is CASSTDSQETQYF. DNA for the CDR3: TGTGCCAGCAGTACGGACAGTCAAGAGACCCAGTACTTC. The entire variable domain, with the rest obtained from reference TRBV28 and TRBJ2-5, is as follows: DVKVTQSSRYLVKRTGEKVFLECVQDMDHENMFWYRQDPGLGLRLIYFSYDVKMKEKGDIPEGYSVSREKKERFSLILESASTNQTSMYLCASSTDSQETQYFGPGTRLLVL.

This clone was counted a single time. The V call is TRBV5-1, the J call TRBJ2-7; tentative D call: TRBD1 (6 bases). The V end lost 4 bases, the J end lost 0 bases, and 17 bases lay between the germline ends. CDR3 length: 16 residues. The germline V gene has CDR1 SGHRS and CDR2 YFSETQ. In DNA, the CDR3 is TGCGCCAGCAGCCAGCAGGGACAACCTGGCTCCTACGAGCAGTACTTC. Its protein is CASSQQGQPGSYEQYF.

This chain links TRBV30 with TRBJ1-6; possible D gene TRBD1, 5 bases. Germline V gives CDR1 GTSNPN, CDR2 SVGIG (reference sequence). This CDR3 spans 13 amino acids. The ends were cut back, 8 bases at V and 6 bases at J, with 14 bases in the middle. The chain's CDR3 is CAGRREPNSPLHF. CDR3 sequence (DNA): TGTGCCGGTCGCAGGGAGCCTAATTCACCCCTCCACTTT.

V is TRBV21-1 and J is TRBJ1-4. TRBV21-1 is listed as a pseudogene. The CDR3 length is 12 residues. The CDR3 protein is CASSKKGEKLFF. As DNA, the CDR3 is TGTGCCAGCAGCAAAAAGGGAGAAAAACTGTTTTTT.

The J gene is TRBJ1-3, the V gene TRBV2, with a possible D match to TRBD1 (6 bases). V was pared by 7 bases and J by 4 bases, with 14 bases between. This CDR3 has 14 residues. Germline V CDR1 and CDR2: SNHLY, FYNNEI. The CDR3 region is CASTLDSGGNTIYF. The DNA of the CDR3 is TGTGCCAGCACCCTGGACAGCGGGGGAAACACCATATATTTT. Looking up the rest from reference TRBV2 and TRBJ1-3 gives the full variable domain: EPEVTQTPSHQVTQMGQEVILRCVPISNHLYFYWYRQILGQKVEFLVSFYNNEISEKSEIFDDQFSVERPDGSNFTLKIRSTKLEDSAMYFCASTLDSGGNTIYFGEGSWLTVV.

This sequence joins TRBV5-1 and TRBJ1-1; 7 bases line up with TRBD1. Losses at the gene ends were 1 base for V and 5 bases for J; bases not matched to a gene: 5. The CDR3 is 14 residues long. Per the germline V gene, CDR1 is SGHRS and CDR2 is YFSETQ. The CDR3 spells CASSLRQGGTEAFF. Here the CDR3 DNA reads TGCGCCAGCAGCTTGAGACAGGGCGGGACTGAAGCTTTCTTT.

V gene TRBV6-1 combines with J gene TRBJ1-6; 7 positions agree with TRBD1. The germline V gene encodes CDR1 MNHNS and CDR2 SASEGT. CDR3 size: 12 residues. CDR3 loop: CAQTGYNSPLHF. CDR3 DNA sequence: TGTGCGCAGACAGGGTATAATTCACCCCTCCACTTT.